Given below is one TCR beta chain in context. Its target is not known. This specimen belongs to a study of T cell repertoires in cytomegalovirus infection. Whole-study context: The public TCR beta signatures pointed to both CMV infection and matching HLA type. Overall study results and limits: The ex vivo response was dominated by HLA-C-restricted CMV-specific TCR beta clonotypes.

TCRdb independently ran MiXCR on the reads; one entry per CDR3 protein. The sample holds over 100,000 distinct CDR3 sequences, about 30% seen once. Germline V gene data show CDR1 as SQVTM and CDR2 as ANQGSEA. Trimming removed 4 bases at V and 4 bases at J, with 16 bases between. The CDR3 loop spans 14 amino acids. The rearrangement links TRBV29-1 to TRBJ2-5; D is perhaps TRBD1 (7 bases). This TCR was sampled from a human donor in good health (CMV status not recorded). Some clones in this sample may be carry-over from other donors' samples. The source was CD8+ T cells from cultured PBMCs, collected from culture after CMV antigen stimulation. Written as DNA, the CDR3 is TGCAGCGTTGGAGGGGGCGGAGGGGGAGAGACCCAGTACTTC. Protein product: CSVGGGGGGETQYF.